These T cell receptor beta chains were read from a single sample in a study of beta chain features in type 1 diabetes. The method was immunoSEQ multiplex PCR; TCRdb's version includes in-frame clones alone and lacks a portion of them. The sample records 160,000 or so clones, approximately 10% being singletons. Source material: central memory CD4+ T cells from blood. The source is a young woman with type 1 diabetes. Each CDR3 is given without its conserved first and last residue.

j_call: TRBJ1-5
v_call: TRBV6-1
cdr3_aa: ASSPGTGYNQPQH

j_call: TRBJ2-7
v_call: TRBV18
cdr3_aa: ASSITSGREYEQY

j_call: TRBJ2-1
v_call: TRBV29-1
cdr3_aa: SVGLAGVEQF

j_call: TRBJ2-7
v_call: TRBV11-3
cdr3_aa: ASSPYETQRVAYEQY

j_call: TRBJ2-7
v_call: TRBV5-4
cdr3_aa: ASSSLDWAEQY

j_call: TRBJ2-5
v_call: TRBV29-1
cdr3_aa: SVEQNLQETQY

j_call: TRBJ2-5
v_call: TRBV19
cdr3_aa: ASSTRDRGGETQY

j_call: TRBJ2-1
v_call: TRBV2
cdr3_aa: ASSSTSYNEQF

j_call: TRBJ2-7
v_call: TRBV9
cdr3_aa: ASSVGLTDYEQY

j_call: TRBJ2-7
v_call: TRBV5-1
cdr3_aa: ASSGTNYEQY

j_call: TRBJ2-5
v_call: TRBV4-1
cdr3_aa: ASSQDVAARRETQY

j_call: TRBJ2-1
v_call: TRBV2
cdr3_aa: ASGGQGYNEQF

j_call: TRBJ1-1
v_call: TRBV29-1
cdr3_aa: SVTRDSTEAF

j_call: TRBJ2-5
v_call: TRBV30
cdr3_aa: ARAAGLEQETQY

j_call: TRBJ2-2
v_call: TRBV11-2
cdr3_aa: ASSRLAGNTGELF

j_call: TRBJ1-2
v_call: TRBV6-1
cdr3_aa: ASSPPGQGNYGYT

j_call: TRBJ2-5
v_call: TRBV18
cdr3_aa: ASSPTGGEETQY

j_call: TRBJ2-1
v_call: TRBV5-1
cdr3_aa: ASSSIPVGTSGNNEQF